This T cell receptor beta chain was captured by sequencing in a study of tumor-infiltrating lymphocytes in primary liver carcinoma. General study findings and limits: The study found only about 7.5-24% of top clones in all five tumor regions. Pairs of tumor regions overlapped more than tumor-adjacent and tumor-blood pairs did.

The study co-extracted DNA and RNA from about 19-30 mg of unsorted bulk tissue. Surgeons treated the primary liver carcinoma of the patients by surgical resection. Patients showed chronic HBV infection and an absence of prior treatment. The V gene's germline CDR1 is SGHAT and CDR2 FQNNGV. The CDR3 has 14 residues. From 500 to 600 ng of total RNA, TCR beta-specific cDNA was reverse-transcribed using a constant-region primer. Slightly modified ARM-PCR with three nested multiplex PCR rounds yielded TCR beta libraries. The study ran its first two PCR rounds for nine to eleven cycles each, using TRBV1-TRBV30 forward primers and a C-beta reverse primer. Via MiXCR, TCRdb re-called the multiplex PCR reads, giving one row per CDR3 protein. The sample includes roughly 200,000 distinct CDR3 sequences, 70% to 90% seen only once; the top ten take around 18%. On this clonotype itself: Its specificity is unknown.

The gene calls are TRBV11-2 and TRBJ2-4; D gene ambiguous. The source of this sequence is a man aged 40-50 years with primary liver carcinoma and hepatitis B virus infection. What was sequenced was tumor tissue from primary liver carcinoma. CDR3 DNA: TGTGACAACAGCTTAGAAGGCTACAAAAACATTCAGTACTTC. It encodes CDNSLEGYKNIQYF.